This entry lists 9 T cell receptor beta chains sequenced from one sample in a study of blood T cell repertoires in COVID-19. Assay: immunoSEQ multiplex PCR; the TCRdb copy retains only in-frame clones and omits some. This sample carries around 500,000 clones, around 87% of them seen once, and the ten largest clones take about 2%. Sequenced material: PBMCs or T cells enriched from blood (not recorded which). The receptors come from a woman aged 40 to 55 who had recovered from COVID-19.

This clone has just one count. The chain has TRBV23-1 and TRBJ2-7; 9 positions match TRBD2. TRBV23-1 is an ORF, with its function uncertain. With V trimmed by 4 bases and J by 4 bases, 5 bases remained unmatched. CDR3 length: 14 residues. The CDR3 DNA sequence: TGCGCCAGCAGTCCGGGCGGGAGGGTGTACGAGCAGTACTTC. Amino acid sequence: CASSPGGRVYEQYF.

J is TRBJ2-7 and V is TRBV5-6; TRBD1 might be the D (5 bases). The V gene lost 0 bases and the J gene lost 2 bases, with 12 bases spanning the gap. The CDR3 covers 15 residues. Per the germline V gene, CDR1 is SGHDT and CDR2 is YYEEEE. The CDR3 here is CASSLVSTGPYEQYF. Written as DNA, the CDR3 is TGTGCCAGCAGCTTGGTCAGTACAGGCCCCTACGAGCAGTACTTC.

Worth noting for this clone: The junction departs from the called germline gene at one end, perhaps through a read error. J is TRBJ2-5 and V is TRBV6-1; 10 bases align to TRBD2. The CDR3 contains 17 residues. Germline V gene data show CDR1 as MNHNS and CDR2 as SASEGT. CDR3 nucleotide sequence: TGTGCTAGCAGTGAGATTAAAGCGGGAGGGCCTCGAGAGACCCAGTACTTC. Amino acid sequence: CASSEIKAGGPRETQYF.

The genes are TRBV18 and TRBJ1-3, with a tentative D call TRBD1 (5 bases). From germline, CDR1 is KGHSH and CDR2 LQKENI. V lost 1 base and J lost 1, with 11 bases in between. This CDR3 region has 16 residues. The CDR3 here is CASSPRGGLSGNTIYF. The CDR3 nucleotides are TGTGCCAGCTCACCACGCGGGGGACTGTCTGGAAACACCATATATTTT. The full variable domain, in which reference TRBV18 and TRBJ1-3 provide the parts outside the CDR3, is NAGVMQNPRHLVRRRGQEARLRCSPMKGHSHVYWYRQLPEEGLKFMVYLQKENIIDESGMPKERFSAEFPKEGPSILRIQQVVRGDSAAYFCASSPRGGLSGNTIYFGEGSWLTVV.

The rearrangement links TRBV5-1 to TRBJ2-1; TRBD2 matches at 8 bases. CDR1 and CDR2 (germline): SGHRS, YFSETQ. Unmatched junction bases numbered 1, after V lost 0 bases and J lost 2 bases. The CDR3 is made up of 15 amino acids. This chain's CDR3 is CASSLVAGPYNEQFF. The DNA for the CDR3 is TGCGCCAGCAGCTTGGTAGCGGGACCCTACAATGAGCAGTTCTTC. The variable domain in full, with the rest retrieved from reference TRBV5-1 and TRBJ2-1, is KAGVTQTPRYLIKTRGQQVTLSCSPISGHRSVSWYQQTPGQGLQFLFEYFSETQRNKGNFPGRFSGRQFSNSRSEMNVSTLELGDSALYLCASSLVAGPYNEQFFGPGTRLTVL.

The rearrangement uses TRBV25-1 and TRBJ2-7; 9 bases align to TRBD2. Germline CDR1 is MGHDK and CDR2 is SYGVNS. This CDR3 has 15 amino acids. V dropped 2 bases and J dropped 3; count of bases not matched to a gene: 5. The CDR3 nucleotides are TGTGCCAGCAGTGAAGAGACTAGCGGATTCTACGAGCAGTACTTC. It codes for CASSEETSGFYEQYF.

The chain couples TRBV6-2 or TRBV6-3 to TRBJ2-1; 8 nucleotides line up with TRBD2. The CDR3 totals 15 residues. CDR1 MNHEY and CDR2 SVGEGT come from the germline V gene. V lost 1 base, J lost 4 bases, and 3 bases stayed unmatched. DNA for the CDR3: TGTGCCAGCAGTTACTTACTAGCGGAATACAATGAGCAGTTCTTC. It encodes CASSYLLAEYNEQFF.

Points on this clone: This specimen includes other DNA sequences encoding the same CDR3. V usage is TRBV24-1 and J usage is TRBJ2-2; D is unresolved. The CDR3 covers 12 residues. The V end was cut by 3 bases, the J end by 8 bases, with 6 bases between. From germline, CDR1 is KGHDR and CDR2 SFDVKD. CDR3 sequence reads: CATSDPGGELFF. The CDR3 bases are TGTGCCACCAGTGATCCCGGTGGGGAGCTGTTTTTT.

CDR3 amino acids: CASSTSPGGNTEAFF. The DNA for the CDR3 is TGTGCCAGCAGCACCAGCCCAGGGGGGAACACTGAAGCTTTCTTT. This chain links TRBV11-2 with TRBJ1-1, with 7 bases identical to TRBD1. The germline gives CDR1 SGHAT, CDR2 FQNNGV. V was pared by 5 bases and J by 1 base, with 7 bases of the junction left unmatched. The CDR3 has 15 residues.